The sequence of this T cell receptor (beta chain) was determined in a study of T cells in Graves' hyperthyroidism and ophthalmopathy. The sample holds many counts of this clonotype. The CDR3 regions of TCR beta were amplified from RNA transcripts. The primer set for the first-round RT-PCR of the TCR CDR3 was HTBI. TCRdb reanalysed the multiplex PCR reads using MiXCR and keeps one entry per CDR3 protein. Among around 600,000 distinct CDR3 sequences listed, more than 13% were seen once. With 1 base removed from V and 6 bases from J, the gap between germline ends came to 7 bases. CDR1 and CDR2 (germline): SGHAT, FQNNGV. CDR3 length: 12 residues.

The sample taken for sequencing was blood. The receptor comes from a woman aged 18 to 35 with Graves' ophthalmopathy. The rearrangement joins TRBV11-2 to TRBJ2-7; unclear D gene. CDR3 nucleotide sequence: TGTGCCAGCAGCTTAGGGCAGGTCGAGCAGTACTTC. This translates into CASSLGQVEQYF.